What follows are 23 T cell receptor beta chains derived from one specimen sequenced in a study of T cell repertoires in ileal Crohn's disease. The protocol was immunoSEQ multiplex PCR, while the TCRdb copy is restricted to in-frame clones and leaves out a portion. The data contain fewer than 16,000 clones, less than 85% of them singletons. Sequencing used ileal tissue. These receptors originate from an adult with Crohn's disease.

The V call is TRBV27, the J call TRBJ2-2, with 9 bases that match TRBD2. This CDR3 has 13 residues. In germline, CDR1 is MNHEY, CDR2 SMNVEV (reference sequence). CDR3 sequence (DNA): TGTGCTAGGCGGGGGGGGAACACCGGGGAGCTGTTTTTT. This sequence encodes CARRGGNTGELFF.

This clone was detected once. The V and J genes are TRBV9 and TRBJ2-2; 10 nucleotides agree with TRBD2. The V and J ends lost 4 bases and 0 bases, in that order; junction bases with no gene match: 3. Per germline, CDR1 SGDLS and CDR2 YYNGEE. This CDR3 is built from 16 residues. The CDR3 here is CASSLAGDANTGELFF. CDR3 DNA: TGTGCCAGCAGCCTAGCGGGAGACGCGAACACCGGGGAGCTGTTTTTT.

This chain connects TRBV21-1 to TRBJ1-5. TRBV21-1 is a known pseudogene. CDR3 size: 16 residues. The CDR3 is CASTYTPGVYNQPQHF. CDR3 DNA sequence: TGTGCCAGCACCTATACGCCGGGGGTGTACAATCAGCCCCAGCATTTT.

The rearrangement joins TRBV6-5 to TRBJ2-1, with 7 bases matching TRBD2. The CDR3 contains 15 residues. Germline-derived CDR1 and CDR2 are MNHEY and SVGAGI. Trimming took 0 bases from V and 3 from J; bases not matched to a gene: 2. Here the CDR3 DNA reads TGTGCCAGCAGTTACTCCGGCGGGAGCTACAATGAGCAGTTCTTC. Translated, it gives CASSYSGGSYNEQFF.

This clone has more than one count but fewer than ten. The V gene is TRBV30, the J gene TRBJ1-1; D is uncertain. The germline V gene encodes CDR1 GTSNPN and CDR2 SVGIG (reference sequence). This CDR3 region has 16 residues. Trimming removed 0 bases at V and 2 bases at J, with 16 bases between. In DNA form, the CDR3 reads TGTGCCTGGAGTGTACCAGTCGGCGGGATAAACACTGAAGCTTTCTTT. This gives the protein CAWSVPVGGINTEAFF. The entire variable domain, with the rest obtained from reference TRBV30 and TRBJ1-1, is as follows: SQTIHQWPATLVQPVGSPLSLECTVEGTSNPNLYWYRQAAGRGLQLLFYSVGIGQISSEVPQNLSASRPQDRQFILSSKKLLLSDSGFYLCAWSVPVGGINTEAFFGQGTRLTVV.

This clone came up a few times. The rearrangement joins TRBV5-5 to TRBJ1-2; D gene uncertain. V was trimmed by 1 base and J by 3 bases, leaving 16 bases between them. The CDR3 loop spans 16 amino acids. CDR1 is SGHKS and CDR2 is YYEKEE in the germline V gene (reference sequence). CDR3 in DNA: TGTGCCAGCAGCTTGTATTTCACAGACCAACACTATGGCTACACCTTC. Protein product: CASSLYFTDQHYGYTF.

The chain links TRBV2 to TRBJ1-5, with D tentatively TRBD1 (6 bases). Trimming cost V 3 bases and J 5 bases, with 17 bases left between them. Germline CDR1 is SNHLY and CDR2 is FYNNEI. The CDR3 extends over 16 amino acids. The CDR3 spells CASSDIYRVPYQPQHF. The CDR3 coding sequence is TGTGCCAGCAGTGATATATACAGGGTACCCTATCAGCCCCAGCATTTT. Combining the CDR3 with reference TRBV2 and TRBJ1-5 gives the whole variable domain EPEVTQTPSHQVTQMGQEVILRCVPISNHLYFYWYRQILGQKVEFLVSFYNNEISEKSEIFDDQFSVERPDGSNFTLKIRSTKLEDSAMYFCASSDIYRVPYQPQHFGDGTRLSIL.

The rearrangement links TRBV5-4 to TRBJ2-1; 7 bases map to TRBD2. This CDR3 comprises 14 residues. In germline, CDR1 is SGHNT, CDR2 YYREEE (reference sequence). Unmatched junction bases numbered 5, after V lost 2 bases and J lost 6 bases. Here the CDR3 reads CASSLVGGGNEQFF. The CDR3 coding sequence is TGTGCCAGCAGCTTAGTGGGCGGGGGCAATGAGCAGTTCTTC.

This clone is a singleton in its sample. The chain joins TRBV5-1 to TRBJ2-3; 7 positions agree with TRBD2. This CDR3 has 16 amino acids. The ends lost 1 base at V and 4 bases at J; junction bases unmatched: 9. Germline values: CDR1 SGHRS, CDR2 YFSETQ. CDR3 sequence reads: CASSLRSGISSDTQYF. The CDR3 nucleotides are TGCGCCAGCAGCTTGCGGAGCGGGATATCGTCAGATACGCAGTATTTT.

The gene calls are TRBV2 and TRBJ1-3; 8 nucleotides align to TRBD1. Germline values: CDR1 SNHLY, CDR2 FYNNEI. Trimming took 6 bases from V and 5 from J; bases not matched to a gene: 6. The length of the CDR3 is 14 residues. The CDR3 sequence: CASRSGQGRNTIYF. The CDR3 coding sequence is TGTGCCAGCAGGTCCGGACAGGGTAGAAACACCATATATTTT.

The chain uses TRBV21-1 and TRBJ2-1; the D segment call TRBD2 is taken from the table without a DNA check. TRBV21-1 is marked as a pseudogene. The CDR3 runs to 19 residues. The CDR3 sequence: CASSKAGPSGRGSYNEQFF. The CDR3 DNA reads TGTGCCAGCAGCAAAGCCGGCCCTAGCGGGAGGGGCTCCTACAATGAGCAGTTCTTC.

CDR3 region: CASSLSFGGSTDTQYF. CDR3 coding DNA: TGTGCCAGCAGCTTAAGCTTCGGCGGAAGCACAGATACGCAGTATTTT. V is TRBV7-9 and J is TRBJ2-3; unclear D gene. The length of the CDR3 is 16 residues. The germline V gene encodes CDR1 SEHNR and CDR2 FQNEAQ (reference sequence). V was trimmed by 2 bases and J by 0 bases, leaving 12 bases between them.

The V gene is TRBV30, the J gene TRBJ2-3; TRBD2 might be the D (5 bases). Trimming took 0 bases from V and 4 from J, leaving 14 bases between them. Germline V gene sequence: CDR1 GTSNPN, CDR2 SVGIG (reference sequence). This CDR3 spans 15 amino acids. As DNA, the CDR3 is TGTGCCTGGAGTGTCCTAGCAGGAGGTGCAGATACGCAGTATTTT. Protein product: CAWSVLAGGADTQYF.

This chain connects TRBV15 to TRBJ2-5; D is unresolved. V shed 0 bases and J shed 1 base, with 9 bases lying between them. The germline gives CDR1 LNHNV, CDR2 YYDKDF (reference sequence). This CDR3 spans 15 amino acids. The CDR3 loop is CATSRDYGSQETQYF. The CDR3 nucleotides are TGTGCCACCAGCAGAGATTACGGGTCCCAAGAGACCCAGTACTTC.

The chain carries TRBV10-2 and TRBJ2-7; D gene uncertain. The germline V and J ends were trimmed by 8 bases and 2 bases, with 16 bases remaining between them. Germline CDR1 WSHSY, CDR2 SAAADI. This CDR3 has 14 amino acids. DNA of the CDR3: TGCGCCAGCGCCCGAGGCATTCCTCCCTACGAGCAGTACGTC. Its translation is CASARGIPPYEQYV.

This chain uses TRBV4-1 with TRBJ2-1; perhaps TRBD2 as D (6 bases). Per germline, CDR1 MGHRA and CDR2 YSYEKL. V lost 4 bases and J lost 4, with 14 bases in between. The CDR3 consists of 15 residues. Written as DNA, the CDR3 is TGCGCCAGCAGCCTCTTGGCGGGGAGTTACAATGAGCAGTTCTTC. This translates into CASSLLAGSYNEQFF.

This clone was observed once. The chain uses TRBV7-9 and TRBJ2-7; 15 bases map to TRBD2. Unmatched junction bases numbered 8, after V lost 5 bases and J lost 3 bases. CDR3 size: 17 residues. From germline, CDR1 is SEHNR and CDR2 FQNEAQ (reference sequence). The DNA of the CDR3 is TGTGCCAGCAGCCCGACCGGGACTAGCGGGAGGAACTACGAGCAGTACGTC. It specifies CASSPTGTSGRNYEQYV.

The V call is TRBV5-8, the J call TRBJ2-1, with D perhaps matching TRBD1 (5 bases). V dropped 6 bases and J dropped 0 bases, with 22 bases sitting between them. In germline, CDR1 is SGHTS, CDR2 YDEGEE. The CDR3 extends over 18 amino acids. CDR3 in DNA: TGTGCCAGCAACATTCGGGCAGGGATGAGGAGCTCCTACAATGAGCAGTTCTTC. It is translated as CASNIRAGMRSSYNEQFF.

The sample holds a few counts of this clone. The chain combines TRBV5-4 with TRBJ1-2; possible D gene TRBD1, 5 bases. V lost 4 bases to trimming and J lost 8 bases, with 21 bases between them. Germline CDR1 is SGHNT and CDR2 is YYREEE (reference sequence). The CDR3 contains 15 residues. The CDR3 protein is CASSPPQQGLGGYTF. CDR3 nucleotides: TGTGCCAGCAGCCCCCCCCAGCAGGGCCTGGGGGGCTACACCTTC.

The chain carries TRBV5-1 and TRBJ2-1; 13 bases are shared with TRBD2. CDR3 length: 17 residues. Germline V lookup: CDR1 SGHRS, CDR2 YFSETQ. Trimming removed 4 bases from V and 4 bases from J; junction bases left unmatched: 8. DNA of the CDR3: TGCGCCAGCAGCGCCCAGGGGACTAGCGGGAAATACAATGAGCAGTTCTTC. Amino acids: CASSAQGTSGKYNEQFF.

The chain uses TRBV9 and TRBJ2-1; D is perhaps TRBD2 (5 bases). Trimming stripped 3 bases from V and 4 bases from J, with 14 bases between. Germline V gene lookup returns CDR1 SGDLS and CDR2 YYNGEE. The CDR3 has 15 amino acids. The CDR3 reads CASSGGPNSYNEQFF. The CDR3 nucleotides are TGTGCCAGCAGCGGAGGGCCAAACTCGTACAATGAGCAGTTCTTC.

The rearrangement links TRBV6-6 to TRBJ1-4; 9 nucleotides align to TRBD1. The CDR3 extends over 15 amino acids. J lost 2 bases, V lost 6 bases, and 4 bases had no gene match. CDR1 and CDR2 (germline): MNHNY, SVGAGI (reference sequence). Written as DNA, the CDR3 is TGTGCCAGCAGACGCACAGGGGGCACTAATGAAAAACTGTTTTTT. Protein product: CASRRTGGTNEKLFF.

This clone was observed once. The chain uses TRBV2 and TRBJ1-2; D may be TRBD1 (5 bases). The CDR3 has 16 amino acids. Germline V gene data show CDR1 as SNHLY and CDR2 as FYNNEI. The ends were cut back, 6 bases at V and 6 bases at J, with 23 bases in the middle. CDR3: CASSEISTGGGDGYTF. Here the CDR3 DNA reads TGTGCCAGCAGCGAGATCTCCACGGGGGGAGGCGATGGCTACACCTTC.